This T cell receptor beta chain was captured in a study of blood T cell repertoires in COVID-19. Overall study context: COVID-19 samples, acute and convalescent, were from the United States, Italy and Spain.

Participants' reported clinical history set cohort assignment. Profiling relied on immunoSEQ multiplex PCR, and the TCRdb table lists in-frame clones only, not all of them. Of some 300,000 clones detected, 88% appear once; the ten largest clones hold around 2%. The material sequenced was PBMCs or T cells enriched from blood (not recorded which). The origin of this receptor is a woman aged 55-75 years in a cohort exposed to, infected with or recovered from COVID-19 (not recorded which).

The CDR3 DNA follows: TGTGCCAGCAGTCGGGAGCTGAGCACTGAAGCTTTCTTT. It translates to CASSRELSTEAFF. The V gene is TRBV12-3 or TRBV12-4, the J gene TRBJ1-1, with D uncertain. Trimming stripped 5 bases from V and 4 bases from J, with 11 bases between. The length of the CDR3 is 13 residues.